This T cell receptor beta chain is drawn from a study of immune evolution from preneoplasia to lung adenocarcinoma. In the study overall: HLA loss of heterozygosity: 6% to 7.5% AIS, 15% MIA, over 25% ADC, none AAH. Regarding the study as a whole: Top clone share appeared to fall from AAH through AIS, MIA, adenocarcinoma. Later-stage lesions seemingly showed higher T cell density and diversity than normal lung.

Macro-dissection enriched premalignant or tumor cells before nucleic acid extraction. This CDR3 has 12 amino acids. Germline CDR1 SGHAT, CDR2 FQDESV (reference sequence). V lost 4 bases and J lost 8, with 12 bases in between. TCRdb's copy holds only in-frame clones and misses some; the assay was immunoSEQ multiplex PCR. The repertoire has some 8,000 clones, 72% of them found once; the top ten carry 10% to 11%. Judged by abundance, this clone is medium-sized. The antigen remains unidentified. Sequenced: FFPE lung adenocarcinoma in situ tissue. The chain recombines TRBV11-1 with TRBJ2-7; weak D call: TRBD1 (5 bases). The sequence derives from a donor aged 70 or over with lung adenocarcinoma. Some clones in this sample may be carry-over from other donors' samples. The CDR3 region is CASSYPDSQQYF. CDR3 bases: TGTGCCAGCAGCTACCCAGACAGCCAGCAGTACTTC.